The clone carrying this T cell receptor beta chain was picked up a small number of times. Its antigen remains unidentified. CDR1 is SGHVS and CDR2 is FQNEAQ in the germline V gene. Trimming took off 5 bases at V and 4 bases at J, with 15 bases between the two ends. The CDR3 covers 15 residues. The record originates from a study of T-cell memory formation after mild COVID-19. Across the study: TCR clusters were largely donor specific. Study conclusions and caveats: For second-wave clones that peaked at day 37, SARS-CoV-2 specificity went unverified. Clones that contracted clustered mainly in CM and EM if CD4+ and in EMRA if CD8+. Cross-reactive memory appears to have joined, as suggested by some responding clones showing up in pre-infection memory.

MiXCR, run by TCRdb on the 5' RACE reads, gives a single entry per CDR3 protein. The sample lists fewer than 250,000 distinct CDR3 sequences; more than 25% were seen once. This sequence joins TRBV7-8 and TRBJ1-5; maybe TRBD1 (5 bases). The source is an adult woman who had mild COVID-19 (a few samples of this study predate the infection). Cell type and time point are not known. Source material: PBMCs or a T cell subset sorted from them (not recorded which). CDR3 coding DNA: TGTGCCAGCAGCCCGGGGGGGACTGCAAATCAGCCCCAGCATTTT. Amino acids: CASSPGGTANQPQHF.